This T cell receptor beta chain was identified in a study of T cell clonality in common variable immunodeficiency. V was shortened by 6 bases and J by 4 bases, with 13 bases between the two germline ends. Germline CDR1 and CDR2: MNHEY and SVGEGT. The CDR3 has 14 amino acids. This table comes from immunoSEQ multiplex PCR, and its TCRdb copy is limited to in-frame clones, with some not included. The sample yields tens of thousands of clones, without any singletons. This clone showed up many times. The DNA ends 3 residues before the CDR3 does, and the rest of the CDR3 is filled in from the germline J gene.

The gene calls are TRBV6-2 or TRBV6-3 and TRBJ1-5, with D possibly being TRBD1 (5 bases). This clonotype was obtained from a person aged 18 to 75 in good health. Sequencing used peripheral blood mononuclear cells. The CDR3 loop reads CASRSWGGNQPQHF. The part of the CDR3 DNA that was read is TGTGCCAGCAGGTCCTGGGGGGGTAATCAGCCC.